This entry is about one T cell receptor beta chain. Its matching antigen is unknown. Sequencing used immunoSEQ version 4 in survey mode. Measured with immunoSEQ multiplex PCR; TCRdb has only the in-frame clones, and not every one. The sample lists tens of thousands of clones, 88% occurring once. This entry belongs to a study of persistence of HIV-infected CD4 T cells. Unmatched junction bases numbered 3, after V lost 6 bases and J lost 3 bases. The CDR3 extends over 14 amino acids. In germline, CDR1 is ENHRY, CDR2 SYGVKD. This nonspecific control used anti-CD3/anti-CD28 bead stimulation of CD4+ T cells. Responding CD4+ T cells were sorted by upregulation of both CD40 ligand and CD69.

The sequencing here drew on CD4+ T cells sorted from PBMCs after roughly 20-hour stimulation, taken from a patient who received antiretroviral therapy. This receptor was obtained from an adult woman with HIV who was CMV-seropositive. The genes are TRBV10-3 and TRBJ1-1; 11 nucleotides line up with TRBD1. The CDR3 nucleotides read TGTGCCATCAGCAGGGACAGGGGGTACACTGAAGCTTTCTTT. It is translated as CAISRDRGYTEAFF.